The 26 T cell receptor beta chains below were found in one sample sequenced in a study of blood T cell repertoires in COVID-19. Measured with immunoSEQ multiplex PCR; TCRdb has only the in-frame clones, and not every one. This table holds some 190,000 clones, 88% found once. Sequenced input: peripheral blood. The receptors stem from a man between 18 and 29 years old with active or convalescent COVID-19.

The J gene is TRBJ1-2, the V gene TRBV5-6; D unclear. The V end was cut by 1 base, the J end by 3 bases, with 7 bases between. Germline CDR1 SGHDT, CDR2 YYEEEE. CDR3 length: 13 amino acids. The CDR3 region has the DNA TGTGCCAGCAGCTTGACAGAATACTATGGCTACACCTTC. It is translated as CASSLTEYYGYTF.

This chain joins TRBV27 and TRBJ2-3; D possibly corresponds to TRBD1 (5 bases). CDR1 MNHEY and CDR2 SMNVEV come from the germline V gene (reference sequence). This CDR3 comprises 15 residues. Trimming left V 5 bases short and J 0 bases short, with 12 bases between. The CDR3 region has the DNA TGTGCCAGCAGTGCGAGGACACCTAGCACAGATACGCAGTATTTT. Encoded protein: CASSARTPSTDTQYF.

The gene calls are TRBV7-2 and TRBJ1-6, with TRBD1 identical over 9 bases. The J segment lost 12 bases and the V segment lost 0 bases, leaving 3 bases of the junction unmatched. CDR3 length equals 14 residues. The germline V gene has CDR1 SGHTA and CDR2 FQGNSA. The CDR3 region has the DNA TGTGCCAGCAGCTTAGCACGGGACAGGGTACCCCTCCACTTT. Encoded protein: CASSLARDRVPLHF.

V is TRBV27 and J is TRBJ2-5, with D possibly being TRBD2 (6 bases). This CDR3 region has 15 residues. Germline loops: CDR1 MNHEY, CDR2 SMNVEV (reference sequence). The ends were cut back, 5 bases at V and 6 bases at J, with 19 bases in the middle. The CDR3 sequence is CASSTREGGEKTQYF. CDR3 nucleotides: TGTGCCAGCAGTACGCGTGAGGGAGGTGAAAAGACCCAGTACTTC.

This clone turned up a few times. V is TRBV9 and J is TRBJ2-3, with a weak D call TRBD1 (6 bases). Looked up from germline, CDR1 is SGDLS and CDR2 is YYNGEE. Trimming took off 0 bases at V and 6 bases at J, with 17 bases between the two ends. This CDR3 has 16 residues. In DNA, the CDR3 is TGTGCCAGCAGCGTAGTAGGAGAGGGGGTGGCGGATACGCAGTATTTT. Translated: CASSVVGEGVADTQYF.

The chain carries TRBV2 and TRBJ1-2; 7 bases agree with TRBD1. V trimming: 0 bases; J trimming: 4 bases; junction bases outside the gene matches: 5. The CDR3 covers 15 residues. Germline V lookup: CDR1 SNHLY, CDR2 FYNNEI. The CDR3 here is CASSEALGQIYGYTF. DNA of the CDR3: TGTGCCAGCAGTGAAGCGTTGGGACAGATCTATGGCTACACCTTC.

This sequence joins TRBV6-1 and TRBJ2-7; 11 bases line up with TRBD2. Germline CDR1 reads MNHNS; CDR2 reads SASEGT. The CDR3 extends over 16 amino acids. Germline trimming cut 2 bases from V and 3 bases from J; bases unmatched to any gene: 6. The CDR3 loop is CASSELTSGMIYEQYF. CDR3 bases: TGTGCCAGCAGTGAACTGACTAGCGGGATGATCTACGAGCAGTACTTC.

The chain uses TRBV6-5 and TRBJ2-1; D may be TRBD2 (6 bases). CDR1 is MNHEY and CDR2 is SVGAGI in the germline V gene. This CDR3 comprises 14 residues. Deletions cut 10 bases from V and 7 bases from J, with 20 bases between. As DNA, the CDR3 is TGTGCCACCCGCCCCCCGGGAGAGGGGAATGAGCAGTTCTTC. It specifies CATRPPGEGNEQFF.

DNA of the CDR3: TGTGCCAGCAGCTTGTCAGGGGGGCAGCCCCAGCATTTT. Protein sequence: CASSLSGGQPQHF. The chain recombines TRBV5-6 with TRBJ1-5; the match to TRBD1 covers 7 bases. The germline V gene encodes CDR1 SGHDT and CDR2 YYEEEE. V lost 1 base, J lost 7 bases, and 2 bases stayed unmatched. This CDR3 comprises 13 residues.

The V call is TRBV6-5, the J call TRBJ2-3, with D maybe TRBD2 (5 bases). Germline-derived CDR1 and CDR2 are MNHEY and SVGAGI. Trimming took 10 bases from V and 0 from J, leaving 17 bases between them. The CDR3 totals 15 residues. CDR3 protein: CATREPLASTDTQYF. The CDR3 DNA reads TGTGCCACCCGGGAACCCCTCGCTAGCACAGATACGCAGTATTTT.

The V call is TRBV7-9, the J call TRBJ1-4; TRBD1 aligns across 10 bases. V shed 5 bases and J 7 bases; nucleotides not matched to a gene: 7. This CDR3 contains 15 residues. Germline CDR1 SEHNR, CDR2 FQNEAQ (reference sequence). CDR3 DNA sequence: TGTGCCAGCAGCCAAGGGACAGGGGTTGGTGAAAAACTGTTTTTT. Its protein product is CASSQGTGVGEKLFF. Drawing the rest from reference TRBV7-9 and TRBJ1-4, the complete variable domain is DTGVSQNPRHKITKRGQNVTFRCDPISEHNRLYWYRQTLGQGPEFLTYFQNEAQLEKSRLLSDRFSAERPKGSFSTLEIQRTEQGDSAMYLCASSQGTGVGEKLFFGSGTQLSVL.

The rearrangement joins TRBV5-6 to TRBJ2-3, with D unclear. Trimming removed 0 bases from V and 4 bases from J, with 6 bases in between. The CDR3 runs to 13 residues. Germline V gene sequence: CDR1 SGHDT, CDR2 YYEEEE. CDR3 sequence (DNA): TGTGCCAGCAGCTTGGCGAGGTCAGATACGCAGTATTTT. Encoded protein: CASSLARSDTQYF. The complete variable domain, with remaining parts taken from reference TRBV5-6 and TRBJ2-3, reads DAGVTQSPTHLIKTRGQQVTLRCSPKSGHDTVSWYQQALGQGPQFIFQYYEEEERQRGNFPDRFSGHQFPNYSSELNVNALLLGDSALYLCASSLARSDTQYFGPGTRLTVL.

The V gene is TRBV6-5, the J gene TRBJ1-1, with TRBD1 as a possible D gene (6 bases). The V end lost 11 bases, the J end lost 9 bases, and 28 bases lay between the germline ends. The CDR3 consists of 15 residues. Per germline, CDR1 MNHEY and CDR2 SVGAGI. The CDR3, as DNA: TGTGCCTGCCTAACGGGGGGCACCCGGACTTTCAAAGCTTTCTTT. Translation gives CACLTGGTRTFKAFF.

In this sample, this clone turned up a few times. This chain links TRBV6-5 with TRBJ1-5; D is ambiguous. Germline lookup yields CDR1 MNHEY and CDR2 SVGAGI. This CDR3 has 13 amino acids. The V end was cut by 6 bases, the J end by 2 bases, with 8 bases between. For the CDR3, the DNA is TGTGCCAGCAGCCGGCAGGGCAATCAGCCCCAGCATTTT. Protein sequence: CASSRQGNQPQHF.

The gene calls are TRBV7-8 and TRBJ2-3; tentatively, D is TRBD1 (6 bases). CDR3 length: 15 residues. The germline gives CDR1 SGHVS, CDR2 FQNEAQ. The V and J ends lost 5 bases and 4 bases respectively, with 16 bases between them. The CDR3 sequence is CASSPNRAMADTQYF. Here the CDR3 DNA reads TGTGCCAGCAGCCCAAACAGGGCCATGGCAGATACGCAGTATTTT.

The gene calls are TRBV7-9 and TRBJ2-3; 14 nucleotides match TRBD2. Germline assignment: CDR1 SEHNR and CDR2 FQNEAQ (reference sequence). With 9 bases clipped from V and 4 bases from J, the junction kept 9 bases outside the gene matches. This CDR3 contains 16 residues. CDR3 in amino acids: CASNPGLAGASDTQYF. Here the CDR3 DNA reads TGTGCCAGTAACCCGGGACTAGCGGGAGCTTCAGATACGCAGTATTTT.

V usage is TRBV19 and J usage is TRBJ1-1; TRBD1 aligns across 10 bases. CDR1 and CDR2 (germline): LNHDA, SQIVND (reference sequence). The J segment lost 1 base and the V segment lost 2 bases, leaving 10 bases of the junction unmatched. The CDR3 spans 18 residues. The CDR3 loop is CASSIYKTGGYANTEAFF. The CDR3 DNA sequence: TGTGCCAGTAGTATATACAAGACAGGGGGCTATGCGAACACTGAAGCTTTCTTT.

V and J are TRBV6-5 and TRBJ2-3; TRBD2 matches at 10 bases. In germline, CDR1 is MNHEY, CDR2 SVGAGI. V dropped 6 bases and J dropped 8; count of bases not matched to a gene: 8. This CDR3 contains 14 residues. The CDR3 region has the DNA TGTGCCAGCAGGCCGGGACTAGCGAACCCTACGCAGTATTTT. It encodes CASRPGLANPTQYF.

The chain employs TRBV2 and TRBJ1-6, with TRBD1 matching over 10 bases. This CDR3 contains 15 residues. The V and J ends lost 5 bases and 7 bases, in that order; junction bases with no gene match: 5. From germline, CDR1 is SNHLY and CDR2 FYNNEI. The CDR3 sequence is CASSSGQGDNSPLHF. CDR3 nucleotides: TGTGCCAGCAGTTCTGGACAGGGGGACAATTCACCCCTCCACTTT.

This chain connects TRBV11-2 to TRBJ2-1; 8 bases are shared with TRBD2. Germline lookup yields CDR1 SGHAT and CDR2 FQNNGV. V gave up 8 bases and J gave up 8 bases; unmatched junction bases: 14. The CDR3 has 15 residues. The CDR3 coding sequence is TGTGCCAGCGGTAAAGGGTCGGGAGGGCCCTATGAGCAGTTCTTC. Protein product: CASGKGSGGPYEQFF. Combining the CDR3 with reference TRBV11-2 and TRBJ2-1 gives the whole variable domain EAGVAQSPRYKIIEKRQSVAFWCNPISGHATLYWYQQILGQGPKLLIQFQNNGVVDDSQLPKDRFSAERLKGVDSTLKIQPAKLEDSAVYLCASGKGSGGPYEQFFGPGTRLTVL.

This clone was seen just once. The chain employs TRBV7-9 and TRBJ2-5, with 7 bases matching TRBD1. The CDR3 contains 13 residues. Germline lookup yields CDR1 SEHNR and CDR2 FQNEAQ (reference sequence). With V trimmed by 4 bases and J by 6 bases, 5 bases remained unmatched. CDR3 protein: CASSSGQFQTQYF. The CDR3, as DNA: TGTGCCAGCAGCTCGGGACAGTTCCAGACCCAGTACTTC.

This rearrangement joins TRBV5-1 to TRBJ1-2; 9 bases align to TRBD1. The germline V gene has CDR1 SGHRS and CDR2 YFSETQ. Trimming cost V 3 bases and J 8 bases; bases outside gene matches: 11. This CDR3 comprises 15 residues. CDR3 protein: CASSSGGQGIEGYTF. The CDR3 DNA sequence: TGCGCCAGCAGCTCTGGGGGACAGGGAATCGAGGGCTACACCTTC.

The chain links TRBV5-1 to TRBJ2-1; D is perhaps TRBD1 (5 bases). V was shortened by 0 bases and J by 9 bases, with 16 bases between the two germline ends. Germline values: CDR1 SGHRS, CDR2 YFSETQ. The CDR3 has 15 residues. The CDR3 loop reads CASSLDRQGSGEQFF. The CDR3 region has the DNA TGCGCCAGCAGCTTGGATCGGCAGGGTAGTGGTGAGCAGTTCTTC.

This clone was seen once. V usage is TRBV19 and J usage is TRBJ1-1; the D gene is possibly TRBD1 (5 bases). V lost 5 bases and J lost 1, with 14 bases in between. The CDR3 is made up of 15 amino acids. Germline V lookup: CDR1 LNHDA, CDR2 SQIVND (reference sequence). This CDR3 reads CASSPRTRENTEAFF. As DNA, the CDR3 is TGTGCCAGTAGTCCACGGACAAGGGAGAACACTGAAGCTTTCTTT.

This clone appeared many times. The chain recombines TRBV6-1 with TRBJ2-4; D ambiguous. The CDR3 runs 18 residues. Germline assignment: CDR1 MNHNS and CDR2 SASEGT. Trimming cost V 1 base and J 1 base, with 17 bases left between them. The CDR3 DNA sequence: TGTGCCAGCAGTGAAGTTAATAGTAACCGTGTGGCCAAAAACATTCAGTACTTC. Its translation is CASSEVNSNRVAKNIQYF.

This clone was observed a few times. The J gene is TRBJ2-3, the V gene TRBV11-2, with D possibly TRBD2 on 7 matching bases. The CDR3 totals 15 residues. CDR1 and CDR2 from the germline V gene are SGHAT and FQNNGV. V was trimmed by 1 base and J by 3 bases, leaving 11 bases between them. For the CDR3, the DNA is TGTGCCAGCAGCTTAGGAAGGGGGGGGACAGATACGCAGTATTTT. Amino acids: CASSLGRGGTDTQYF.